The 31 T cell receptor beta chains listed next were all sequenced from one sample in a study of cytomegalovirus exposure and HLA in healthy donors. The PCR ran on 60 Vbeta and 13 Jbeta primers. TCRdb keeps only in-frame clones here, not all; method: immunoSEQ multiplex PCR. Here the sample spans about 140,000 clones, approximately 82% being singletons. What was sequenced was PBMCs. All receptors come from a man in his forties or fifties in good health and CMV-seronegative.

The chain couples TRBV7-3 to TRBJ2-3, with 8 bases matching TRBD1. There are 14 residues in the CDR3. Germline trimming cut 5 bases from V and 7 bases from J; bases unmatched to any gene: 8. CDR1 SGHTA and CDR2 FQGTGA come from the germline V gene. CDR3 protein: CASSVDRVGNTQYF. The CDR3 DNA follows: TGTGCCAGCAGCGTGGACAGGGTTGGAAATACGCAGTATTTT.

V and J are TRBV9 and TRBJ1-6; D is possibly TRBD1 (6 bases). Germline-derived CDR1 and CDR2 are SGDLS and YYNGEE. The CDR3 length is 19 residues. The V gene lost 4 bases and the J gene lost 11 bases, with 31 bases spanning the gap. The CDR3 sequence is CASSHAEDSYVSGAAPLHF. The CDR3 region has the DNA TGTGCCAGCAGCCACGCCGAGGACAGTTATGTAAGCGGGGCGGCACCCCTCCACTTT.

The count of this clone is one. The V gene is TRBV5-1, the J gene TRBJ1-3, with D maybe TRBD1 (6 bases). Trimming shortened V by 4 bases and J by 4 bases, and 15 bases separated the two germline ends. This CDR3 is built from 15 residues. Germline values: CDR1 SGHRS, CDR2 YFSETQ. CDR3 protein: CASSPTQGSGNTIYF. CDR3 bases: TGCGCCAGCAGCCCCACACAGGGTTCGGGAAACACCATATATTTT. The entire variable domain, with the rest obtained from reference TRBV5-1 and TRBJ1-3, is as follows: KAGVTQTPRYLIKTRGQQVTLSCSPISGHRSVSWYQQTPGQGLQFLFEYFSETQRNKGNFPGRFSGRQFSNSRSEMNVSTLELGDSALYLCASSPTQGSGNTIYFGEGSWLTVV.

The chain is built from TRBV28 and TRBJ2-1; a weak D match, TRBD1 (7 bases). CDR1 MDHEN and CDR2 SYDVKM come from the germline V gene. V lost 9 bases and J 0 bases, leaving 15 bases between the germline ends. The length of the CDR3 is 15 residues. The DNA of the CDR3 is TGTGCCAGTAGCTGGCAGGGGGGCTCCTACAATGAGCAGTTCTTC. Encoded protein: CASSWQGGSYNEQFF.

This clone appeared a few times. The chain uses TRBV6-1 and TRBJ1-2; TRBD1 aligns across 9 bases. The V segment lost 8 bases and the J segment 9 bases; nucleotides outside the gene matches: 13. Germline V gene data show CDR1 as MNHNS and CDR2 as SASEGT. This CDR3 has 14 residues. The CDR3 here is CASPNPGGTGSYTF. CDR3 bases: TGTGCCAGCCCTAACCCCGGGGGGACAGGGAGCTACACCTTC.

The rearrangement joins TRBV5-1 to TRBJ2-7; the D gene is possibly TRBD1 (7 bases). Germline CDR1 SGHRS, CDR2 YFSETQ. Trimming took off 3 bases at V and 2 bases at J, with 21 bases between the two ends. The CDR3 covers 17 residues. In nucleotides, the CDR3 is TGCGCCAGCAGCTGGGCTTTGGAGGGGGCGACAACCTACGAGCAGTACTTC. Its protein product is CASSWALEGATTYEQYF.

This chain connects TRBV28 to TRBJ1-4, with a possible D match to TRBD1 (5 bases). In germline, CDR1 is MDHEN, CDR2 SYDVKM. The germline V and J ends were trimmed by 6 bases and 7 bases, with 18 bases remaining between them. This CDR3 contains 15 residues. The CDR3 here is CASRNQGLLIEKLFF. CDR3 DNA: TGTGCCAGCAGAAACCAGGGTCTGTTAATTGAAAAACTGTTTTTT.

The chain uses TRBV30 and TRBJ1-2; 7 nucleotides match TRBD1. The trim removed 1 base at V and 1 base at J, leaving 12 bases unmatched. Per germline, CDR1 GTSNPN and CDR2 SVGIG (reference sequence). The CDR3 contains 17 residues. CDR3 in DNA: TGTGCCTGGAGTGCCAATCACCGGGACAGACTTAACTATGGCTACACCTTC. It translates to CAWSANHRDRLNYGYTF.

The V gene is TRBV7-3, the J gene TRBJ2-5, with 11 bases aligning to TRBD2. With V trimmed by 4 bases and J by 4 bases, 8 bases remained unmatched. Germline values: CDR1 SGHTA, CDR2 FQGTGA. This CDR3 has 16 residues. Here the CDR3 DNA reads TGTGCCAGCAGCTCGGGACTAGCGGACCTTCGAGAGACCCAGTACTTC. Residues: CASSSGLADLRETQYF.

A note on this clone: Other DNA sequences in the same sample also yield this CDR3. V usage is TRBV7-9 and J usage is TRBJ1-5, with D perhaps TRBD1 (6 bases). With 4 bases removed from V and 6 bases from J, the gap between germline ends came to 13 bases. Germline CDR1 reads SEHNR; CDR2 reads FQNEAQ (reference sequence). The CDR3 contains 14 residues. Here the CDR3 reads CASSSTGGGQPQHF. CDR3 nucleotide sequence: TGTGCCAGCAGCTCGACGGGGGGCGGTCAGCCCCAGCATTTT.

The chain has TRBV7-9 and TRBJ1-1; 8 bases are shared with TRBD1. V dropped 3 bases and J dropped 4; count of bases not matched to a gene: 4. This CDR3 spans 14 amino acids. Germline values: CDR1 SEHNR, CDR2 FQNEAQ (reference sequence). The CDR3 DNA reads as TGTGCCAGCAGCTTCGACAGGGGAGCCACTGAAGCTTTCTTT. This sequence encodes CASSFDRGATEAFF.

This clone was picked up a small number of times. The V and J genes are TRBV4-1 and TRBJ2-7, with D perhaps matching TRBD1 (6 bases). In germline, CDR1 is MGHRA, CDR2 YSYEKL. Trimming pared 2 bases from V and 2 bases from J, leaving 19 bases between. The CDR3 loop spans 17 amino acids. The CDR3 DNA sequence: TGCGCCAGCAGCCAAAGTCCGACAGGCTCGGGAACCTACGAGCAGTACTTC. Its protein product is CASSQSPTGSGTYEQYF.

V usage is TRBV18 and J usage is TRBJ2-7, with TRBD1 identical over 7 bases. V lost 4 bases to trimming and J lost 0 bases; unmatched junction nucleotides: 3. The CDR3 loop spans 14 amino acids. Germline assignment: CDR1 KGHSH and CDR2 LQKENI. In nucleotides, the CDR3 is TGTGCCAGCTCACAAGGGACAGTCTCCTACGAGCAGTACTTC. This gives the protein CASSQGTVSYEQYF.

V usage is TRBV19 and J usage is TRBJ1-1; D is unresolved. Looked up from germline, CDR1 is LNHDA and CDR2 is SQIVND (reference sequence). This CDR3 has 14 amino acids. V dropped 0 bases and J dropped 5 bases, with 10 bases sitting between them. The CDR3: CASSIERGRTEAFF. The CDR3, as DNA: TGTGCCAGTAGTATAGAGAGAGGGAGGACTGAAGCTTTCTTT.

This chain links TRBV7-7 with TRBJ1-3; tentative D call: TRBD1 (6 bases). The CDR3 has 15 residues. Trimming removed 2 bases from V and 4 bases from J, with 12 bases in between. In germline, CDR1 is SSHAT, CDR2 FNYEAQ (reference sequence). DNA for the CDR3: TGTGCCAGCAGCTTAAACGCAGGGGTGGGAAACACCATATATTTT. Translation gives CASSLNAGVGNTIYF.

This chain links TRBV6-5 with TRBJ1-6; 8 nucleotides align to TRBD1. CDR1 and CDR2 (germline): MNHEY, SVGAGI. With V trimmed by 5 bases and J by 9 bases, 6 bases remained unmatched. The CDR3 contains 14 residues. The CDR3 bases are TGTGCCAGCAGTGGACAGGGTGAGGGTTCACCCCTCCACTTT. It encodes CASSGQGEGSPLHF.

This chain joins TRBV6-1 and TRBJ2-4; D is possibly TRBD1 (5 bases). Germline V gives CDR1 MNHNS, CDR2 SASEGT. The CDR3 covers 12 residues. The germline V and J ends were trimmed by 4 bases and 6 bases, with 7 bases remaining between them. Written as DNA, the CDR3 is TGTGCCAGCAGTGTGCAGGGAAACATTCAGTACTTC. Protein product: CASSVQGNIQYF.

This clone has a single count. An end of the junction does not agree with germline; a read error may underlie this. The chain carries TRBV7-9 and TRBJ1-6, with D possibly TRBD1 on 6 matching bases. CDR1 is SEHNR, CDR2 FQNEAQ, per germline (reference sequence). The CDR3 covers 16 residues. The CDR3 is CSSSLAYGQGYSPLHF. The CDR3 nucleotides are TGTTCCAGCAGCTTAGCTTATGGGCAGGGGTATTCACCCCTCCACTTT.

The chain is built from TRBV6-1 and TRBJ1-1; TRBD1 is a possible D gene (6 bases). V lost 4 bases to trimming and J lost 6 bases, with 15 bases between them. CDR3 length: 14 amino acids. Germline loops: CDR1 MNHNS, CDR2 SASEGT. CDR3 sequence: CASSGRREGAEAFF. In nucleotides, the CDR3 is TGTGCCAGCAGTGGACGACGAGAGGGGGCTGAAGCTTTCTTT.

The chain couples TRBV21-1 to TRBJ2-7; TRBD1, the table's D call, lacks a check against the DNA. TRBV21-1 is a recognized pseudogene. This CDR3 has 15 amino acids. CDR3 nucleotide sequence: TGTGCCAGCAGCCCCCCAATCGACAGTACGTACGAGCAGTACTTC. Its protein product is CASSPPIDSTYEQYF.

Here the CDR3 reads CASSFGTGRSYEQYF. The DNA for the CDR3 is TGTGCCAGCAGTTTCGGGACAGGGAGATCCTACGAGCAGTACTTC. The J gene is TRBJ2-7, the V gene TRBV5-6, with 9 bases that match TRBD1. J lost 1 base, V lost 5 bases, and 7 bases had no gene match. The V gene's germline CDR1 is SGHDT and CDR2 YYEEEE. This CDR3 is 15 amino acids long.

CDR3 coding DNA: TGCGCCAGTAGGAGGGGTGAGGGCTACACCTTC. This encodes CASRRGEGYTF. The rearrangement joins TRBV4-1 to TRBJ1-2, with a weak D call TRBD1 (5 bases). V lost 9 bases, J lost 8 bases, and 13 bases lay in between. The CDR3 sequence is 11 residues long. Germline CDR1 is MGHRA and CDR2 is YSYEKL.

The chain employs TRBV2 and TRBJ2-5, with 12 bases matching TRBD2. Germline assignment: CDR1 SNHLY and CDR2 FYNNEI. With 8 bases clipped from V and 11 bases from J, the junction kept 12 bases outside the gene matches. The CDR3 extends over 14 amino acids. This CDR3 is CASASGGAWCVQYF. CDR3 nucleotide sequence: TGTGCCAGCGCTAGCGGGGGGGCCTGGTGCGTACAGTACTTC.

This chain joins TRBV5-6 and TRBJ2-1, with a possible D match to TRBD1 (6 bases). CDR3 length equals 15 residues. In germline, CDR1 is SGHDT, CDR2 YYEEEE. V lost 4 bases and J 5 bases, leaving 16 bases between the germline ends. This chain's CDR3 is CASSVTGHAHNEQFF. DNA of the CDR3: TGTGCCAGCAGCGTTACGGGACATGCACACAATGAGCAGTTCTTC. Variable domain in full (rest from reference TRBV5-6 and TRBJ2-1): DAGVTQSPTHLIKTRGQQVTLRCSPKSGHDTVSWYQQALGQGPQFIFQYYEEEERQRGNFPDRFSGHQFPNYSSELNVNALLLGDSALYLCASSVTGHAHNEQFFGPGTRLTVL.

This chain joins TRBV19 and TRBJ2-1; 11 bases match TRBD2. V lost 5 bases, J lost 9 bases, and 9 bases stayed unmatched. The CDR3 is 15 amino acids. Germline-derived CDR1 and CDR2 are LNHDA and SQIVND (reference sequence). In DNA form, the CDR3 reads TGTGCCAGTAGTTTAGCGGGGGGGCTCGGGAGTGAGCAGTTCTTC. It is translated as CASSLAGGLGSEQFF. The full variable domain, completed using reference TRBV19 and TRBJ2-1, is DGGITQSPKYLFRKEGQNVTLSCEQNLNHDAMYWYRQDPGQGLRLIYYSQIVNDFQKGDIAEGYSVSREKKESFPLTVTSAQKNPTAFYLCASSLAGGLGSEQFFGPGTRLTVL.

This clone was observed once. CDR3 loop: CASSLLDRSEETQYF. The CDR3 DNA reads TGTGCCAGCAGTTTACTCGACAGGTCTGAAGAGACCCAGTACTTC. The chain combines TRBV28 with TRBJ2-5, with D perhaps TRBD1 (6 bases). CDR1 is MDHEN and CDR2 is SYDVKM in the germline V gene. This CDR3 comprises 15 residues. V lost 2 bases and J 3 bases, leaving 13 bases between the germline ends.

The chain couples TRBV27 to TRBJ2-1, with 10 positions matching TRBD1. The CDR3 extends over 14 amino acids. Trimming cost V 6 bases and J 4 bases; bases outside gene matches: 3. Germline values: CDR1 MNHEY, CDR2 SMNVEV (reference sequence). In DNA, the CDR3 is TGTGCCAGCAGCCCGGGACAGGGGTACAATGAGCAGTTCTTC. Translation: CASSPGQGYNEQFF.

The chain joins TRBV7-9 to TRBJ1-3; 12 bases are a match to TRBD1. Per germline, CDR1 SEHNR and CDR2 FQNEAQ (reference sequence). CDR3 length equals 15 residues. J was trimmed by 8 bases and V by 3 bases; bases with no gene match: 5. The CDR3 loop reads CASSFPGQGADTIYF. CDR3 nucleotide sequence: TGTGCCAGCAGCTTCCCGGGACAGGGGGCCGACACCATATATTTT. The full variable domain, its missing parts supplied by reference TRBV7-9 and TRBJ1-3, is DTGVSQNPRHKITKRGQNVTFRCDPISEHNRLYWYRQTLGQGPEFLTYFQNEAQLEKSRLLSDRFSAERPKGSFSTLEIQRTEQGDSAMYLCASSFPGQGADTIYFGEGSWLTVV.

The chain uses TRBV7-2 and TRBJ2-5; TRBD1 agrees at 7 bases. The V gene end was trimmed by 6 bases and the J gene end by 4 bases; junction bases not matched to a gene: 2. Germline CDR1 is SGHTA and CDR2 is FQGNSA. There are 12 residues in the CDR3. The CDR3 is CASSWDRETQYF. The CDR3 DNA is TGTGCCAGCAGTTGGGACAGAGAGACCCAGTACTTC.

The chain combines TRBV10-1 with TRBJ2-3, with 9 bases fitting TRBD1. CDR3 length equals 16 residues. Germline-derived CDR1 and CDR2 are WNHNN and SYGVQD (reference sequence). Trimming took 3 bases from V and 4 from J; bases not matched to a gene: 8. The CDR3 DNA follows: TGCGCCAGCAGTGACCCCGGACAGGGGTGGGCAGATACGCAGTATTTT. It yields the protein CASSDPGQGWADTQYF.

This rearrangement joins TRBV30 to TRBJ2-3; D not certain. Germline V gene lookup returns CDR1 GTSNPN and CDR2 SVGIG (reference sequence). V shed 8 bases and J shed 0 bases, with 12 bases lying between them. This CDR3 region has 13 residues. The CDR3 sequence: CARTDTSTDTQYF. The CDR3 coding sequence is TGTGCCCGGACCGATACTAGCACAGATACGCAGTATTTT.